This T cell receptor (beta chain) was recovered during a study of metastatic and nonmetastatic thyroid tumors. Study-wide context: The authors compared repertoires across blood and tumor or nodule tissue from malignant and benign thyroid patients. General study results and limits: Within blood and tumor, benign nodules reportedly had significantly lower TCR beta diversity than malignant thyroid tumors did.

CDR1 and CDR2 (germline): ENHRY, SYGVKD. Trimming removed 3 bases from V and 4 bases from J; junction bases left unmatched: 6. CDR3 length equals 16 residues. No treatment of any kind had been given to any patient before thyroid surgery. Original methodology: In papillary thyroid cancer, a distant-metastasis classifier was built using CDR3 differences across clinicopathological groups. TCRdb reprocessed the PCR reads using MiXCR. TCRdb's processing, not the authors' own work, is the source of the V and J calls. The sample lists under 5,000 clones, 20% to 25% seen once, with roughly 22% in the top ten. This clone was picked up many times. Its specificity is not known.

V usage is TRBV10-3 and J usage is TRBJ1-4; 9 nucleotides line up with TRBD1. The receptor was isolated from a male donor with papillary thyroid cancer or a benign thyroid nodule (not recorded which). Some clones in this sample may be carry-over from other donors' samples. The sample consisted of tumor tissue. In DNA form, the CDR3 reads TGTGCCATCAGTGACCCCGACAGGGGGGTTAATGAAAAACTGTTTTTT. Translating it yields CAISDPDRGVNEKLFF.